The TCR beta chain described here comes from a study of T cell repertoires in cytomegalovirus infection. Study in general: Shared public TCR beta signatures pointed to both CMV infection and a matching HLA type.

Study-wide points: There were HLA-C-restricted CMV-specific TCR beta clonotypes dominating the ex vivo response. Individuals carrying CMV plus the relevant HLA were identified by cumulative frequency of public TCR beta families.

MiXCR was run by TCRdb on the reads, yielding one entry per CDR3 protein. This table holds around 450,000 distinct CDR3 sequences, roughly 30% found once. For this clonotype: The antigen remains undetermined.

Sample: PBMCs. The receptor was isolated from a human donor in good health (CMV status not recorded). Some clones in this sample may be carry-over from other donors' samples.

In DNA form, the CDR3 reads TGTGCCAGCAGCCACGGGACAGCTGGAAACACCATATATTTT. It translates to CASSHGTAGNTIYF. The rearrangement links TRBV7-8 to TRBJ1-3; 7 positions agree with TRBD1. The CDR3 sequence is 14 residues long. Germline loops: CDR1 SGHVS, CDR2 FQNEAQ. Trimming took 5 bases from V and 2 from J; bases not matched to a gene: 3.